Listed below are T cell receptor beta chains from one sample, sequenced in a study of T-cell reconstitution after alpha-beta-depleted transplantation in children. TCRdb re-called the PCR reads with MiXCR, one entry per CDR3 protein. The sample lists hundreds of thousands of distinct CDR3 sequences, about an eighth occurring once. Source: PBMCs, taken from the stem cell graft. The receptors stem from a human donor who donated a stem cell graft to a child with Fanconi anemia. CDR3s include the opening cysteine and the closing phenylalanine or tryptophan.

len,j_gene,v_gene,CDR3aa
15,TRBJ1-1,TRBV19,CASSSPPGHHTEAFF
18,TRBJ2-1,TRBV9,CASSVGGGGSSSYNEQFF
15,TRBJ1-5,TRBV6-5,CGSSYSIRGDQPQHF
11,TRBJ2-7,TRBV6-2/TRBV6-3,CASSQGGEQYF
16,TRBJ1-5,TRBV7-7,CASSLHGTGYDQPQHF
15,TRBJ2-7,TRBV5-1,CASRRDGTSGDEQYF
14,TRBJ1-2,TRBV6-1,CATQGRQFHRGYTF
16,TRBJ1-1,TRBV2,CASSEGGGQTITEAFF
15,TRBJ1-2,TRBV20-1,CSAQSPDGANYGYTF
16,TRBJ2-2,TRBV24-1,CATSDLTGGLAGELFF
14,TRBJ1-6,TRBV7-9,CASSFSGMDSPLHF
15,TRBJ1-1,TRBV14,CASSQQGAGNTEAFF
15,TRBJ1-2,TRBV15,CATSRGGQEHYGYTF
14,TRBJ2-5,TRBV19,CASADRGGEETQYF
20,TRBJ2-6,TRBV12-3/TRBV12-4,CASSYRPGLAGLSGANVLTF
13,TRBJ2-3,TRBV29-1,CSVEAGFTDTQYF
13,TRBJ1-1,TRBV12-3/TRBV12-4,CASSFPRTGKAFF
13,TRBJ2-3,TRBV29-1,CSVDGGGTDTQYF
15,TRBJ2-7,TRBV27,CASGTYWAEDYEQYF
13,TRBJ1-5,TRBV6-5,CASSSGRGQPQHF